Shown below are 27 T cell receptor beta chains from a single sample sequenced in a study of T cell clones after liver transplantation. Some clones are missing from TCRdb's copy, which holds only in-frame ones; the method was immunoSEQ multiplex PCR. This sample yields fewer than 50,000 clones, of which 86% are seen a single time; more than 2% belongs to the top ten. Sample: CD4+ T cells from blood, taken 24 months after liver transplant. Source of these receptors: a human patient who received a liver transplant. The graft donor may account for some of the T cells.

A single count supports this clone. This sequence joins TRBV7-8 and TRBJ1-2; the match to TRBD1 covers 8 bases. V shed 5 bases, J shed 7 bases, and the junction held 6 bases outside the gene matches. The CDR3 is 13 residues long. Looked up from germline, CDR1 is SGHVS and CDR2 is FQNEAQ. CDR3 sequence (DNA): TGTGCCAGCAGCCCGGACAGGGACCGTGGCTACACCTTC. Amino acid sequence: CASSPDRDRGYTF.

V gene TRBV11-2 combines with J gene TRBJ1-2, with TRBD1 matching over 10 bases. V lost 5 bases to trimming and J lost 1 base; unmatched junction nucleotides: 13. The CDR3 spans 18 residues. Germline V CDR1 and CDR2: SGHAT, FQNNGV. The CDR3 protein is CASSKFPGQGPLNYGYTF. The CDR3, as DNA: TGTGCCAGCAGCAAATTCCCGGGACAGGGGCCCCTTAACTATGGCTACACCTTC.

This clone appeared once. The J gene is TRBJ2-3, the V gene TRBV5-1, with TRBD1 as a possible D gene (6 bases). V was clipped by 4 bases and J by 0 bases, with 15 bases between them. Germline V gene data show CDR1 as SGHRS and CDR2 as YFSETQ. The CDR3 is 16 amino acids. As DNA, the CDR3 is TGCGCCAGCAGCCCGCTCGGACAGCCCAGCACAGATACGCAGTATTTT. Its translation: CASSPLGQPSTDTQYF.

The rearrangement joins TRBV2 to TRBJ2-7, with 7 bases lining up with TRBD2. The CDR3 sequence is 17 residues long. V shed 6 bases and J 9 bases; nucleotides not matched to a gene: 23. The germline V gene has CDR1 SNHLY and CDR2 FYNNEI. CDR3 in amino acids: CASRETEARAGIQSQYF. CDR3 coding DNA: TGTGCCAGCAGGGAAACAGAAGCAAGAGCGGGAATCCAGTCGCAGTACTTC. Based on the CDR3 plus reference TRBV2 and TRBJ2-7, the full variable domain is EPEVTQTPSHQVTQMGQEVILRCVPISNHLYFYWYRQILGQKVEFLVSFYNNEISEKSEIFDDQFSVERPDGSNFTLKIRSTKLEDSAMYFCASRETEARAGIQSQYFGPGTRLTVT.

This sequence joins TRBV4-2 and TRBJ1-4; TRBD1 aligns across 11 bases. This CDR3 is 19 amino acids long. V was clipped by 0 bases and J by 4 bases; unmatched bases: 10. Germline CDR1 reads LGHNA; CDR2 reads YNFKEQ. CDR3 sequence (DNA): TGTGCCAGCAGCCAAGAAGGGACAGGGGGTATTGGCGGTAATGAAAAACTGTTTTTT. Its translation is CASSQEGTGGIGGNEKLFF.

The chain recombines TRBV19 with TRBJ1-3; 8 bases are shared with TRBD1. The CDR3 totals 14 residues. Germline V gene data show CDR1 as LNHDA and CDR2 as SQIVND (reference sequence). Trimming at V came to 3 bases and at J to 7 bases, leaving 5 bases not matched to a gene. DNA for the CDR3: TGTGCCAGTAGTATGGCGGACAGGGCCAACACCATATATTTT. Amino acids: CASSMADRANTIYF.

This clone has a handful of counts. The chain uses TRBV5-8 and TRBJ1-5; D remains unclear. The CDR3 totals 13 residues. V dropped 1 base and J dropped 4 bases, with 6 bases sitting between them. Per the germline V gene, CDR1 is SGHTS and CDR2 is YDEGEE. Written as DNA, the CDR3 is TGTGCCAGCAGCTTGAGGGTAAATCAGCCCCAGCATTTT. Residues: CASSLRVNQPQHF. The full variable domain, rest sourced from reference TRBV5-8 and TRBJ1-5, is EAGVTQSPTHLIKTRGQQATLRCSPISGHTSVYWYQQALGLGLQFLLWYDEGEERNRGNFPPRFSGRQFPNYSSELNVNALELEDSALYLCASSLRVNQPQHFGDGTRLSIL.

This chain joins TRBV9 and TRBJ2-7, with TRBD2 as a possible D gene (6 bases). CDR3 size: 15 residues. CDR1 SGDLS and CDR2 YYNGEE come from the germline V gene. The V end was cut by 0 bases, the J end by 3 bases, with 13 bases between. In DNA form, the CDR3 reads TGTGCCAGCAGCGTAGCGGTTAGCGGAATCTACGAGCAGTACTTC. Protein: CASSVAVSGIYEQYF.

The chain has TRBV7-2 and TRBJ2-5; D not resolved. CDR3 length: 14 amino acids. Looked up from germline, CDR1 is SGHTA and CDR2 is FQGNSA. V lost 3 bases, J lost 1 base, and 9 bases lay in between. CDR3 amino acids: CASSFYAGQETQYF. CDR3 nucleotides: TGTGCCAGCAGCTTTTATGCAGGCCAAGAGACCCAGTACTTC.

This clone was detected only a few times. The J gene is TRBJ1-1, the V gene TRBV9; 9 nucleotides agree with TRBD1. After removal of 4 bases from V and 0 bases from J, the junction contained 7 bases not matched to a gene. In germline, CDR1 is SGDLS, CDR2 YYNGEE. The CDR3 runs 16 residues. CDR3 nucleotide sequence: TGTGCCAGCAGCCCCCGGACAGGGGCGATGAACACTGAAGCTTTCTTT. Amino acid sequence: CASSPRTGAMNTEAFF.

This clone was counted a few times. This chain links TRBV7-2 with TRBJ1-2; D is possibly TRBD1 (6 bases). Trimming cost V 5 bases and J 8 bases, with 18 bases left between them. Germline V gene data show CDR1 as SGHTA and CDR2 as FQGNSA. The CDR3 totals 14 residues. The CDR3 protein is CASSEGGPRRGYTF. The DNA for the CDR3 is TGTGCCAGCAGCGAGGGGGGCCCACGTCGGGGCTACACCTTC.

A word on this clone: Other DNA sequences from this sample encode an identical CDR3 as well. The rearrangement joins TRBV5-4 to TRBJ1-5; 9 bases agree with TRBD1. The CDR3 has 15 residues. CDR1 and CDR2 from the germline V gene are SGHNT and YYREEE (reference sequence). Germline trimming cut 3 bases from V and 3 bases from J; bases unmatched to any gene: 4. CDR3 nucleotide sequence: TGTGCCAGCAGCTCCGGGACAGGGCCCAATCAGCCCCAGCATTTT. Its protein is CASSSGTGPNQPQHF.

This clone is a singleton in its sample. CDR3 in DNA: TGTGCCAGCAGCCCCACGAACAGTCCAAACACTGAAGCTTTCTTT. Translation: CASSPTNSPNTEAFF. The genes are TRBV7-3 and TRBJ1-1, with D hard to call. The CDR3 is 15 residues long. V shed 5 bases and J shed 2 bases, with 15 bases lying between them. The germline V gene encodes CDR1 SGHTA and CDR2 FQGTGA.

CDR3 in DNA: TGCGCCAGCAGCCAAGTTCCCAATGAAAAACTGTTTTTT. It translates to CASSQVPNEKLFF. The chain carries TRBV4-1 and TRBJ1-4; D uncertain. This CDR3 spans 13 amino acids. V was cut by 1 base and J by 5 bases, with 5 bases left in between. Germline CDR1 and CDR2: MGHRA and YSYEKL.

The CDR3, as DNA: TGTGCCAGCAGTTTTCTCTCTGTTAGCGAAACCGATACGCAGTATTTT. This encodes CASSFLSVSETDTQYF. The chain links TRBV27 to TRBJ2-3; a possible D gene is TRBD2 (5 bases). Germline loops: CDR1 MNHEY, CDR2 SMNVEV (reference sequence). V shed 3 bases and J shed 6 bases, with 19 bases lying between them. The CDR3 has 16 residues.

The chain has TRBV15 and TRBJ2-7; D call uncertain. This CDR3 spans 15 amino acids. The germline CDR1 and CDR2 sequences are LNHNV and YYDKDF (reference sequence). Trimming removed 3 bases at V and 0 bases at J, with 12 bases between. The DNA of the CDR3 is TGTGCCACCAGCAGGACCCGGACCACCTCCTACGAGCAGTACTTC. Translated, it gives CATSRTRTTSYEQYF.

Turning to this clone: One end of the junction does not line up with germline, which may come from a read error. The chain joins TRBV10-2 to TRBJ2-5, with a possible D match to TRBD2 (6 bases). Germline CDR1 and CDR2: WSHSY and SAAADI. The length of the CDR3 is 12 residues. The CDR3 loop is CASRMGTGAFDF. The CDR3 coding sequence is TGCGCCAGCAGGATGGGGACGGGAGCCTTCGACTTC.

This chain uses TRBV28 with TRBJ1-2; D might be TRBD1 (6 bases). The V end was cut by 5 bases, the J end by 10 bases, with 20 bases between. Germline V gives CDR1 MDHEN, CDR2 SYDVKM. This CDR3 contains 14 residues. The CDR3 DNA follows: TGTGCCAGCAGTACAACCGGGACAACGGACACCTACACCTTC. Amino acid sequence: CASSTTGTTDTYTF.

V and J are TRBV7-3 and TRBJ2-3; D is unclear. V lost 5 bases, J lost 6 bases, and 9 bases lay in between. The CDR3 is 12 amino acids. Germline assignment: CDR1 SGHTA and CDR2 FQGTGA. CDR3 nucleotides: TGTGCCAGCAGCACGGTGGGGGATACGCAGTATTTT. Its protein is CASSTVGDTQYF.

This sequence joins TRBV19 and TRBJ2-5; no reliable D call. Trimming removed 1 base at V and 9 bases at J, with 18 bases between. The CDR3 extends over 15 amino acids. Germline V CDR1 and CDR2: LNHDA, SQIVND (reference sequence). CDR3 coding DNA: TGTGCCAGTAGTATAGGTTCGCCCAGCCTTAAGGCCCAGTACTTC. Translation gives CASSIGSPSLKAQYF.

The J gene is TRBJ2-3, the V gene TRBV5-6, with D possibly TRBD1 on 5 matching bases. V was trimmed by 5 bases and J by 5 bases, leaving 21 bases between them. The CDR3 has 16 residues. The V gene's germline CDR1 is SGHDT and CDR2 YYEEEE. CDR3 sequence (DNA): TGTGCCAGCAGTGTTCTCGGACAATCTGCAGGAGATACGCAGTATTTT. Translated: CASSVLGQSAGDTQYF.

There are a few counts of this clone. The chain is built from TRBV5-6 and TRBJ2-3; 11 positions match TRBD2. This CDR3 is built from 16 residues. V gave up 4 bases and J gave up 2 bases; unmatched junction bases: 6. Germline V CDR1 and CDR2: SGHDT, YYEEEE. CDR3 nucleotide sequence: TGTGCCAGCAGCCAACGGACTAGCGGGTTCACAGATACGCAGTATTTT. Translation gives CASSQRTSGFTDTQYF.

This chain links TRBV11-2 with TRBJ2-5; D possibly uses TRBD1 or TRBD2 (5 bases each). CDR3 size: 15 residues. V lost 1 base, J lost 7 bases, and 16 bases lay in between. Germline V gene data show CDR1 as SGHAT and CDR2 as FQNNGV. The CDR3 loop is CASSLGTQGRWTQYF. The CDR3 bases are TGTGCCAGCAGCTTAGGAACCCAGGGACGATGGACCCAGTACTTC.

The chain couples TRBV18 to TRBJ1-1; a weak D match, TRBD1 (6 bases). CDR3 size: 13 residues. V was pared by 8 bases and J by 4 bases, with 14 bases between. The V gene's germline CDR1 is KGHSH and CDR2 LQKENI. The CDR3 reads CASDKGGSTEAFF. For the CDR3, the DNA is TGTGCCAGCGATAAGGGGGGGAGCACTGAAGCTTTCTTT.

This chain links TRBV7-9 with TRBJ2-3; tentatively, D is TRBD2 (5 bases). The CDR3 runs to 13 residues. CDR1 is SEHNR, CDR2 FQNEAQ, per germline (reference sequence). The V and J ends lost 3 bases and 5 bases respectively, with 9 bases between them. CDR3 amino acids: CASSFVAGDTQYF. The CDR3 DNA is TGTGCCAGCAGCTTCGTTGCGGGAGATACGCAGTATTTT.

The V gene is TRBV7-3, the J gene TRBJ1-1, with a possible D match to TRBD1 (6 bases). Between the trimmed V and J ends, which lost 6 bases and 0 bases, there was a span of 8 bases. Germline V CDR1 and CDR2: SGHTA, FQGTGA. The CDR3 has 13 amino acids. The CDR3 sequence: CASSSGVNTEAFF. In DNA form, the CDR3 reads TGTGCCAGCAGTTCAGGGGTGAACACTGAAGCTTTCTTT.

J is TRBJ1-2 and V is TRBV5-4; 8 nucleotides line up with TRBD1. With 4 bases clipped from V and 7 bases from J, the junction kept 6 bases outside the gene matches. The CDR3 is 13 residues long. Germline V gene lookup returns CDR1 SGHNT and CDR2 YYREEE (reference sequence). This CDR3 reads CASSPDRERGYTF. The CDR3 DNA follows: TGTGCCAGCAGCCCGGACAGGGAGCGTGGCTACACCTTC.